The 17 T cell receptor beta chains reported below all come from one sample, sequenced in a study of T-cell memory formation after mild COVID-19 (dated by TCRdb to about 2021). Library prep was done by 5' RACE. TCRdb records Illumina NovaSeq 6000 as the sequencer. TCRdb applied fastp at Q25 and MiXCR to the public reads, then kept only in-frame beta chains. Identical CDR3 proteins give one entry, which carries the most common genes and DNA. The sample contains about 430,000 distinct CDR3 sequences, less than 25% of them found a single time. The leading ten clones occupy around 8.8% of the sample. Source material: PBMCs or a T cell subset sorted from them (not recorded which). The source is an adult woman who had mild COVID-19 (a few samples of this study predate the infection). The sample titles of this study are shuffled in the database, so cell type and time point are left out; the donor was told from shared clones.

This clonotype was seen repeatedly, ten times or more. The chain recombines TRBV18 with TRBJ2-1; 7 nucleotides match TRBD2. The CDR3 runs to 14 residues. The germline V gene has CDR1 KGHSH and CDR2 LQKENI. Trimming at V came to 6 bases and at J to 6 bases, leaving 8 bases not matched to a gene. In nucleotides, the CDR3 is TGTGCCAGCTCGCAGACCGGGACTACCAATGAGCAGTTCTTC. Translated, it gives CASSQTGTTNEQFF.

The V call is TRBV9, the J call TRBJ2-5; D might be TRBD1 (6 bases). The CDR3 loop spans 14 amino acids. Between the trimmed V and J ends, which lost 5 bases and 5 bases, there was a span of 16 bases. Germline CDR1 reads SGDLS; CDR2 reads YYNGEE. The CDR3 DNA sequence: TGTGCCAGCAGTCCTTCTCCACAGGGCGAGACCCAGTACTTC. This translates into CASSPSPQGETQYF. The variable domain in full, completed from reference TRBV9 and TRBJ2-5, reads DSGVTQTPKHLITATGQRVTLRCSPRSGDLSVYWYQQSLDQGLQFLIQYYNGEERAKGNILERFSAQQFPDLHSELNLSSLELGDSALYFCASSPSPQGETQYFGPGTRLLVL.

CDR3 in amino acids: CASSVGQGRGYTF. The CDR3 DNA is TGCGCCAGCAGCGTCGGACAGGGCCGTGGCTACACCTTC. The chain has TRBV5-1 and TRBJ1-2, with 8 bases lining up with TRBD1. The germline V gene has CDR1 SGHRS and CDR2 YFSETQ. This CDR3 is built from 13 residues. The J segment lost 7 bases and the V segment lost 4 bases, leaving 6 bases of the junction unmatched.

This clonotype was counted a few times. Here the CDR3 DNA reads TGTGCCAGCTCACCTCCTAGCGGGGGCGTCAAAGAGACCCAGTACTTC. Translating it yields CASSPPSGGVKETQYF. The chain has TRBV18 and TRBJ2-5; TRBD2 matches at 10 bases. CDR3 length: 16 amino acids. Germline loops: CDR1 KGHSH, CDR2 LQKENI. V was clipped by 3 bases and J by 3 bases; unmatched bases: 7.

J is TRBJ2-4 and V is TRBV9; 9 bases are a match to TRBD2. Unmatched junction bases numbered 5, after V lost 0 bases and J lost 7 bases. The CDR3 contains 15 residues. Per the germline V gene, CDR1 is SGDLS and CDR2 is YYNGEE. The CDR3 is CASSVDSGSPNIQYF. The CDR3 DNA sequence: TGTGCCAGCAGCGTAGATAGCGGGAGTCCCAACATTCAGTACTTC.

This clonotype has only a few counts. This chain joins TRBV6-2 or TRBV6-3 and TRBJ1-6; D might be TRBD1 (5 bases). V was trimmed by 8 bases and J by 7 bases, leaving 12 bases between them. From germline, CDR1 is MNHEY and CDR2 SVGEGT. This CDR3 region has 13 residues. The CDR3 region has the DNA TGTGCCAGCCGGACCTGGGGGAATTCACCCCTCCACTTT. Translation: CASRTWGNSPLHF.

The CDR3 here is CASSKGTGELYGYTF. The CDR3 nucleotides are TGTGCCAGCAGCAAAGGGACAGGGGAACTCTATGGCTACACCTTC. This chain links TRBV12-3 or TRBV12-4 with TRBJ1-2; 10 nucleotides align to TRBD1. J lost 4 bases, V lost 6 bases, and 8 bases had no gene match. There are 15 residues in the CDR3.

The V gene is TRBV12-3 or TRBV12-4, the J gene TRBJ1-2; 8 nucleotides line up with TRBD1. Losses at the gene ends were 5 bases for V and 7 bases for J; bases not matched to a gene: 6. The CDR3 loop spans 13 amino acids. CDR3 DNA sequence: TGTGCCAGCAGTCCTCGGACAGGGTTTGGCTACACCTTC. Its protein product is CASSPRTGFGYTF.

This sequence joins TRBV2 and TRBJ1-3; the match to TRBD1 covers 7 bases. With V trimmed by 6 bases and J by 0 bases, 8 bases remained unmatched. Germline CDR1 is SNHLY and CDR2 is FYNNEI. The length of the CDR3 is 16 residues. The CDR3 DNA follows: TGTGCCAGCAGACTCAGGGGGATGGACTCTGGAAACACCATATATTTT. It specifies CASRLRGMDSGNTIYF.

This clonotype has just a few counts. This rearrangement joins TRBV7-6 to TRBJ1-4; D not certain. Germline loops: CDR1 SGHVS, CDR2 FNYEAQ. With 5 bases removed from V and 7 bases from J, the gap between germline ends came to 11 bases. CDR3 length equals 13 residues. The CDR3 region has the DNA TGTGCCAGCAGCCCACAAAGAGGTGAAAAACTGTTTTTT. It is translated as CASSPQRGEKLFF.

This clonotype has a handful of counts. Here the CDR3 reads CASSPRGVAGNAFF. The CDR3 DNA reads as TGCGCCAGCAGCCCCCGGGGGGTAGCGGGGAATGCGTTCTTC. This rearrangement joins TRBV5-1 to TRBJ2-1, with 8 bases lining up with TRBD2. With V trimmed by 4 bases and J by 15 bases, 15 bases remained unmatched. Germline V gives CDR1 SGHRS, CDR2 YFSETQ. The CDR3 consists of 14 residues. The full variable domain, completed using reference TRBV5-1 and TRBJ2-1, is KAGVTQTPRYLIKTRGQQVTLSCSPISGHRSVSWYQQTPGQGLQFLFEYFSETQRNKGNFPGRFSGRQFSNSRSEMNVSTLELGDSALYLCASSPRGVAGNAFFGPGTRLTVL.

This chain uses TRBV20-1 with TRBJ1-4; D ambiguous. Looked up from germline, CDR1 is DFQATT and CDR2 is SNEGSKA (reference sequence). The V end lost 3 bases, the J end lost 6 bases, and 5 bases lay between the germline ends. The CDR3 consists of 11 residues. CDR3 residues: CSASEDEKLFF. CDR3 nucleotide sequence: TGCAGTGCTAGCGAAGATGAAAAACTGTTTTTT.

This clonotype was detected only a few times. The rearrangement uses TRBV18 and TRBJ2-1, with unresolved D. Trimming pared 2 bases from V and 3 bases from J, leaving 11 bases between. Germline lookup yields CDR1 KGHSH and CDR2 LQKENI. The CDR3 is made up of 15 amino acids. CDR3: CASSPRRSNYNEQFF. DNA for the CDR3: TGTGCCAGCTCACCAAGGCGTTCCAACTACAATGAGCAGTTCTTC.

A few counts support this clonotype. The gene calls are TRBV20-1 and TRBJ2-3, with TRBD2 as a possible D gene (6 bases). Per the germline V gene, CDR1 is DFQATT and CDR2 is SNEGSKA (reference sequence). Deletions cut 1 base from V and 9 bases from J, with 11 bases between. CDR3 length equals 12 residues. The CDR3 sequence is CSARGEDGTQYF. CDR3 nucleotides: TGCAGTGCTAGAGGGGAGGACGGCACGCAGTATTTT.

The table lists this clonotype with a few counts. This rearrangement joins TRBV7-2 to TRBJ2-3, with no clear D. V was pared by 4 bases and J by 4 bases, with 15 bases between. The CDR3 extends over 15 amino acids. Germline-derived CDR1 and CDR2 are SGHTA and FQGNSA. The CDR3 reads CASSSDGMAADTQYF. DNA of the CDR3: TGTGCCAGCAGCTCCGACGGTATGGCGGCAGATACGCAGTATTTT.

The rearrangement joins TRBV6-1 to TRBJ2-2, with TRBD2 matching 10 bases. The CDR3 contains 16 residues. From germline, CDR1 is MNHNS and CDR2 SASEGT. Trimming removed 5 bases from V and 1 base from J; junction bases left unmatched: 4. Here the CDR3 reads CASSRLAGQNTGELFF. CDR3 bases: TGTGCCAGCAGTAGACTAGCGGGCCAGAACACCGGGGAGCTGTTTTTT.

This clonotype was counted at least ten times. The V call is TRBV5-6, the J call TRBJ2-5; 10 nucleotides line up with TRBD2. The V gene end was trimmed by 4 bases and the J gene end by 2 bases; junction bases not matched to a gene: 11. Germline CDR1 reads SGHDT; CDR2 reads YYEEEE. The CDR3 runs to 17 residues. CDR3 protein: CASSPTLAGGPQETQYF. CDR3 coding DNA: TGTGCCAGCAGCCCTACCTTAGCGGGGGGACCTCAAGAGACCCAGTACTTC.